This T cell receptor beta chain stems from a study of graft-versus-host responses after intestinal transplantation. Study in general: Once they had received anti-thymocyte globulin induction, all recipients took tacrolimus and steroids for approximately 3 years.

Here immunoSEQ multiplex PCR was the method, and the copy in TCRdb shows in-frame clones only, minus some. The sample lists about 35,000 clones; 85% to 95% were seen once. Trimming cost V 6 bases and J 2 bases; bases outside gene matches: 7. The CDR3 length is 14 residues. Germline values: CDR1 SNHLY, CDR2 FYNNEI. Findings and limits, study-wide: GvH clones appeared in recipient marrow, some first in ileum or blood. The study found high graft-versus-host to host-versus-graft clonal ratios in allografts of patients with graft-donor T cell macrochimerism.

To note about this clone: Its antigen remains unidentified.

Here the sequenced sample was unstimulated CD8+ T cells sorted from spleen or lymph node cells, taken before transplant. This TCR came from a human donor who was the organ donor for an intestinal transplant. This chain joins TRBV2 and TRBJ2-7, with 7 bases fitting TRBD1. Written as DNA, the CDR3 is TGTGCCAGCAGACCGGGACAGCGACCCTACGAGCAGTACTTC. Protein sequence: CASRPGQRPYEQYF.